Reported below is one TCR beta chain. Its antigen is currently not known. The record has no base qualities; no much larger clone is one base away. This sample was taken from a study of blood T cell repertoires in COVID-19 (TCRdb year 2020). About the investigation overall: Collaborator samples came from the United States, Italy and Spain and covered acute and convalescent phases of COVID-19. The material from the prospective study consisted of cDNA or gDNA derived from T cells, B-cell-depleted T cells, or PBMCs. Subjects who had been exposed to COVID-19, were actively infected with it, or had recovered from it provided the deeply sampled blood TCRbeta repertoires that made up the dataset. A freely available public database, intended as a resource for researchers studying the immune response to SARS-CoV-2, is where the repertoires were released. Samples were obtained from the ongoing ImmuneRACE study (first 160 participants) and from some 1,300 subjects provided by 6 global collaborators. Sample metadata almost always included a de-identified subject ID, COVID-19 status, age in years and sex. HLA class I and class II types, where available, came from metadata supplied by the sample provider rather than from assay-based typing. General study outcomes and caveats: The amount of clinical and demographic metadata varied by source and participant and was provided uncurated.

Looking up the germline V gene yields CDR1 SGHAT and CDR2 FQNNGV. There are 14 amino acids in the CDR3, from cysteine to phenylalanine inclusive. Kept here is only the CDR3 DNA, which spans 42 bases and is read in frame from base 1. V gives up 2 bases and J gives up 4 bases, and the segment between their germline ends measures 11 bases. TCRbeta CDR3 regions were amplified from genomic DNA by means of the immunoSEQ Assay, a bias-controlled multiplex PCR. The original pipeline was this. The number of nucleated cells in each sample was estimated by amplification of reference gene primers within the assay. To quantify the absolute abundance of each unique TCRbeta CDR3 rearrangement, sequence reads were collapsed and filtered. For each sample, productive Simpson clonality was calculated as the square root of Simpson's diversity index across productive rearrangements. In its TCRdb copy, this immuneACCESS table keeps in-frame sequences only and misses some clones. Where compared with another copy, unresolved V genes explain less than half of these, and the others have no known cause. V, J and clone size reflect that table, while D and trimming were determined from the DNA. The sample data list 130,000 to 150,000 clones, and approximately 90% of these were observed just once. The ten largest clones capture around 1.6% of the sample.

Collaborating institutions collected whole blood in K2EDTA tubes following their own protocols. Collaborator samples were shipped for TCRbeta analysis as frozen whole blood, isolated PBMCs, or DNA extracted from either sample type. Sequenced input: peripheral blood. Recombination linked TRBV11-2 to TRBJ1-1, and possibly TRBD1, on 5 matching bases. The clonotype comes from a human donor in a cohort sampled during active COVID-19. The CDR3 here reads CASSLKSGGTEAFF. The DNA sequence is as follows: TGTGCCAGCAGCTTAAAATCGGGGGGCACTGAAGCTTTCTTT.